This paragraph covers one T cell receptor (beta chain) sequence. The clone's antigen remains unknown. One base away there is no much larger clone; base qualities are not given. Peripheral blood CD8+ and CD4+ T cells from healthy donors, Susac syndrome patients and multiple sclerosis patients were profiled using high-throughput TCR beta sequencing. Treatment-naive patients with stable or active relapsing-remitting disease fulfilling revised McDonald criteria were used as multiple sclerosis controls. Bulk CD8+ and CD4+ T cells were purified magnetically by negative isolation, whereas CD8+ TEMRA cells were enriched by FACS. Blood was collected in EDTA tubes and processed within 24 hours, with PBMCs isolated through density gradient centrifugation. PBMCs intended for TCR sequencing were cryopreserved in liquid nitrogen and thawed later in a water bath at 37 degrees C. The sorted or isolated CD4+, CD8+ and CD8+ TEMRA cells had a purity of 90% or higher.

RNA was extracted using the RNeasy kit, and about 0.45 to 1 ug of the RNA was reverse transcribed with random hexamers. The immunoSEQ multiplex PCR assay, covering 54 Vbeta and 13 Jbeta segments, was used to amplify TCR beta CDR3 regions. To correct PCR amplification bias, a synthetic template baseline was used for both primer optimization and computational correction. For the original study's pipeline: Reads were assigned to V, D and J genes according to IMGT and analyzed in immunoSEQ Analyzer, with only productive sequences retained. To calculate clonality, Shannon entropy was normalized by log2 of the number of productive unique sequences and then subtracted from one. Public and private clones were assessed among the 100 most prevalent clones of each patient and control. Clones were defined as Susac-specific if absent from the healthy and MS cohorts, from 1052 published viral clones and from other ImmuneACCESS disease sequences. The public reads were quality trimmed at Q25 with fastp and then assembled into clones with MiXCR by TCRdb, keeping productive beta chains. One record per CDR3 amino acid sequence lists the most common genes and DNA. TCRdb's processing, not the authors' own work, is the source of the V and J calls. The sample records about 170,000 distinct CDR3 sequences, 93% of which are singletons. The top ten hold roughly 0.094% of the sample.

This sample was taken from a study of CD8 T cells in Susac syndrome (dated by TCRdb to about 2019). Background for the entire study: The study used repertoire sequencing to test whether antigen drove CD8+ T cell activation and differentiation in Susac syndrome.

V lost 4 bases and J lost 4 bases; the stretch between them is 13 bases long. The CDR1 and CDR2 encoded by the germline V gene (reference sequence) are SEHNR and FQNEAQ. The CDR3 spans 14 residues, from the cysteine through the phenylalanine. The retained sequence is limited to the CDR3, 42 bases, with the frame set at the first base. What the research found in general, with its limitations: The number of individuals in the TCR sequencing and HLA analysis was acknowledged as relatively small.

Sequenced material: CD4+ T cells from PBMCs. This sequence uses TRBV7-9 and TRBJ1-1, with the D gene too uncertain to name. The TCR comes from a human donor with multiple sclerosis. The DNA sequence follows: TGTGCCAGCAGCTCCCGAGGGTGGGGCACTGAAGCTTTCTTT. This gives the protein CASSSRGWGTEAFF.